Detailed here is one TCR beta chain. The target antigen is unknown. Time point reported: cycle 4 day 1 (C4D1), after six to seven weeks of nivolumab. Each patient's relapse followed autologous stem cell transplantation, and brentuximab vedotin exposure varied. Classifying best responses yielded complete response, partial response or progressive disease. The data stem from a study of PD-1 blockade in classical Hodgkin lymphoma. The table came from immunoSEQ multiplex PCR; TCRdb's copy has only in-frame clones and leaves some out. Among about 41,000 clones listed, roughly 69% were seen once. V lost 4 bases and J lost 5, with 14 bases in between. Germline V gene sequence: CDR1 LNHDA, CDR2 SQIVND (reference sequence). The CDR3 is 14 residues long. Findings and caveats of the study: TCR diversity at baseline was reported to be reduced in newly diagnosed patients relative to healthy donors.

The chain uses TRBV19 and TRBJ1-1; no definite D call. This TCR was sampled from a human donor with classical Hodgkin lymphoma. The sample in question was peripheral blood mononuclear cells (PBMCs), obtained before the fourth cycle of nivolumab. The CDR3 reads CASSTNVDTTEAFF. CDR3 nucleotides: TGTGCCAGTAGTACTAACGTAGACACGACTGAAGCTTTCTTT.